The 28 T cell receptor beta chains listed next were all sequenced from one sample in a study of beta chain features in type 1 diabetes. Expressed TCRB transcripts were sequenced after all isolated RNA was converted to cDNA. Sequenced by immunoSEQ multiplex PCR; TCRdb stores in-frame clones only, minus some. The table lists fewer than 350,000 clones, less than 20% of them singletons. The sequenced sample was naive CD4+ T cells from blood. The receptors here all came from a woman aged 18-35 years in good health.

This clone was seen a few times. This chain connects TRBV5-1 to TRBJ1-4; the D gene is possibly TRBD1 (5 bases). With 1 base removed from V and 0 bases from J, the gap between germline ends came to 10 bases. The germline gives CDR1 SGHRS, CDR2 YFSETQ. This CDR3 has 16 residues. CDR3 sequence (DNA): TGCGCCAGCAGCTTGTTTCCAGGGACAACTAATGAAAAACTGTTTTTT. This codes for CASSLFPGTTNEKLFF.

The chain is built from TRBV7-9 and TRBJ2-1; D may be TRBD2 (6 bases). CDR1 is SEHNR and CDR2 is FQNEAQ in the germline V gene (reference sequence). V lost 5 bases and J lost 12, with 17 bases in between. The CDR3 extends over 13 amino acids. CDR3 in DNA: TGTGCCAGCAGCCCACCGGCGGGGAGGAGGCAGTTCTTC. Protein: CASSPPAGRRQFF.

The V and J genes are TRBV30 and TRBJ1-2; D possibly corresponds to TRBD1 (5 bases). The CDR3 is made up of 11 amino acids. Germline CDR1 and CDR2: GTSNPN and SVGIG (reference sequence). V was pared by 5 bases and J by 4 bases, with 8 bases between. CDR3 nucleotide sequence: TGTGCCTGGCAGGGAATCTATGGCTACACCTTC. The encoded protein is CAWQGIYGYTF.

This clone was observed a handful of times. Other DNA sequences from this sample encode an identical CDR3 as well. The chain links TRBV7-8 to TRBJ2-7; 7 nucleotides align to TRBD1. Trimming cost V 5 bases and J 3 bases; bases outside gene matches: 4. The CDR3 has 13 residues. Germline assignment: CDR1 SGHVS and CDR2 FQNEAQ. CDR3 amino acids: CASSPRTGYEQYF. The CDR3 DNA is TGTGCCAGCAGCCCAAGGACAGGCTACGAGCAGTACTTC.

This chain uses TRBV6-5 with TRBJ1-1; D is unresolved. Germline values: CDR1 MNHEY, CDR2 SVGAGI. This CDR3 is built from 13 residues. V was cut by 6 bases and J by 0 bases, with 8 bases left in between. CDR3: CASSGSLNTEAFF. CDR3 in DNA: TGTGCCAGCAGCGGTTCGCTGAACACTGAAGCTTTCTTT.

The CDR3 DNA is TGTGCCAGCAGTGAGGTGACAGGGGCCGGGCAGTACTTC. It yields the protein CASSEVTGAGQYF. The chain links TRBV25-1 to TRBJ2-7; 8 bases are shared with TRBD1. This CDR3 has 13 amino acids. Germline-derived CDR1 and CDR2 are MGHDK and SYGVNS. With 3 bases clipped from V and 9 bases from J, the junction kept 7 bases outside the gene matches.

The chain is built from TRBV7-2 and TRBJ2-7, with D possibly TRBD1 on 6 matching bases. Deletions cut 4 bases from V and 0 bases from J, with 10 bases between. Germline values: CDR1 SGHTA, CDR2 FQGNSA. The CDR3 has 14 amino acids. CDR3 region: CASSSGQTSYEQYF. In DNA, the CDR3 is TGTGCCAGCAGCTCCGGACAGACCTCCTACGAGCAGTACTTC.

The rearrangement links TRBV5-6 to TRBJ2-5; a possible D gene is TRBD2 (7 bases). CDR3 length: 16 amino acids. V was trimmed by 4 bases and J by 4 bases, leaving 20 bases between them. Germline V gene lookup returns CDR1 SGHDT and CDR2 YYEEEE. DNA for the CDR3: TGTGCCAGCAGCCACGCGGGGAGGGGGTCGGTAGAGACCCAGTACTTC. This translates into CASSHAGRGSVETQYF.

This clone was observed a handful of times. V gene TRBV12-5 combines with J gene TRBJ1-1, with a possible D match to TRBD1 (5 bases). The germline gives CDR1 LGHNT, CDR2 FRNRAP. This CDR3 is 14 amino acids long. V lost 6 bases, J lost 0 bases, and 11 bases lay in between. CDR3 in amino acids: CASGPGAVNTEAFF. The CDR3 region has the DNA TGTGCTAGTGGGCCTGGGGCCGTGAACACTGAAGCTTTCTTT.

The chain links TRBV11-2 to TRBJ2-3, with 10 bases that match TRBD2. The V segment lost 3 bases and the J segment 2 bases; nucleotides outside the gene matches: 8. Germline V gives CDR1 SGHAT, CDR2 FQNNGV. The CDR3 has 17 residues. CDR3 sequence reads: CASSFQNSGRYTDTQYF. The CDR3 DNA reads as TGTGCCAGCAGCTTCCAAAATAGCGGGAGGTACACAGATACGCAGTATTTT.

The table lists this clone with a few counts. The DNA of the CDR3 is TGTGCCAGCAGGGTAGCGGACGGCAGCTCCTACGAGCAGTACTTC. This codes for CASRVADGSSYEQYF. The V and J genes are TRBV5-4 and TRBJ2-7, with D possibly TRBD2 on 6 matching bases. The germline V gene encodes CDR1 SGHNT and CDR2 YYREEE (reference sequence). V shed 5 bases and J shed 0 bases, with 15 bases lying between them. CDR3 length: 15 residues.

V and J are TRBV9 and TRBJ2-2, with TRBD2 identical over 8 bases. Germline V gene sequence: CDR1 SGDLS, CDR2 YYNGEE. The CDR3 loop spans 16 amino acids. The J segment lost 7 bases and the V segment lost 1 base, leaving 9 bases of the junction unmatched. The CDR3 region has the DNA TGTGCCAGCAGCGTATCGTTCGGGGGGGGTCTCGGGGAGCTGTTTTTT. This translates into CASSVSFGGGLGELFF.

This clone was counted between two and nine times. The chain uses TRBV6-5 and TRBJ2-2; 8 bases match TRBD2. The trim removed 2 bases at V and 6 bases at J, leaving 8 bases unmatched. CDR1 MNHEY and CDR2 SVGAGI come from the germline V gene. This CDR3 comprises 16 residues. Here the CDR3 DNA reads TGTGCCAGCAGTTACCGGGGTAGCGGGGCCCCCGGGGAGCTGTTTTTT. It yields the protein CASSYRGSGAPGELFF.

A few counts support this clone. The rearrangement uses TRBV6-5 and TRBJ1-5, with D hard to call. CDR3 length equals 15 residues. Germline loops: CDR1 MNHEY, CDR2 SVGAGI. Trimming cost V 0 bases and J 4 bases, with 10 bases left between them. CDR3 DNA: TGTGCCAGCAGTTACTCGACGGGGTTAAATCAGCCCCAGCATTTT. This codes for CASSYSTGLNQPQHF.

V is TRBV2 and J is TRBJ2-1; TRBD2 might be the D (5 bases). V was clipped by 1 base and J by 7 bases, with 11 bases between them. The CDR3 runs to 14 residues. Germline CDR1 and CDR2: SNHLY and FYNNEI. In DNA, the CDR3 is TGTGCCAGCAGTGAAGGGGTTTGGAGGAATGAGCAGTTCTTC. Translation: CASSEGVWRNEQFF.

The V and J genes are TRBV16 and TRBJ1-1, with 7 positions matching TRBD1. Germline values: CDR1 KGHSY, CDR2 FQNENV. The V gene end was trimmed by 4 bases and the J gene end by 1 base; junction bases not matched to a gene: 0. There are 13 residues in the CDR3. CDR3 DNA sequence: TGTGCCAGCAGCCGACAGGGGAACACTGAAGCTTTCTTT. This encodes CASSRQGNTEAFF.

The genes are TRBV30 and TRBJ1-4; no clear D gene. The CDR3 is 15 residues long. The V and J ends lost 3 bases and 5 bases respectively, with 16 bases between them. CDR1 is GTSNPN and CDR2 is SVGIG in the germline V gene (reference sequence). CDR3 protein: CAWSAPGSLNEKLFF. The CDR3 bases are TGTGCCTGGAGCGCCCCGGGATCGCTCAATGAAAAACTGTTTTTT.

This clone occurred a few times. The V and J genes are TRBV6-6 and TRBJ2-7, with a tentative D call TRBD1 (6 bases). The length of the CDR3 is 13 residues. The germline V gene encodes CDR1 MNHNY and CDR2 SVGAGI (reference sequence). Deletions cut 7 bases from V and 2 bases from J, with 12 bases between. CDR3 nucleotides: TGTGCCAGCACGGGCAGGGGCACCTACGAGCAGTACTTC. It specifies CASTGRGTYEQYF.

The V gene is TRBV29-1, the J gene TRBJ1-5; 7 bases line up with TRBD1. The germline CDR1 and CDR2 sequences are SQVTM and ANQGSEA. Trimming cost V 5 bases and J 4 bases; bases outside gene matches: 8. The CDR3 extends over 14 amino acids. The CDR3 DNA is TGCAGCGTTCTTTCGACAGGGAGTAATCAGCCCCAGCATTTT. It specifies CSVLSTGSNQPQHF. Looking up the rest from reference TRBV29-1 and TRBJ1-5 gives the full variable domain: SAVISQKPSRDICQRGTSLTIQCQVDSQVTMMFWYRQQPGQSLTLIATANQGSEATYESGFVIDKFPISRPNLTFSTLTVSNMSPEDSSIYLCSVLSTGSNQPQHFGDGTRLSIL.

The V and J genes are TRBV5-1 and TRBJ2-2; D is possibly TRBD2 (7 bases). The germline V gene encodes CDR1 SGHRS and CDR2 YFSETQ. The CDR3 contains 16 residues. Between the trimmed V and J ends, which lost 0 bases and 4 bases, there was a span of 13 bases. CDR3 DNA sequence: TGCGCCAGCAGCTTGGCCCGGGGGGCCGTCACCGGGGAGCTGTTTTTT. Translated, it gives CASSLARGAVTGELFF.

The rearrangement uses TRBV4-2 and TRBJ1-2; TRBD1 aligns across 9 bases. There are 17 residues in the CDR3. Germline V gene lookup returns CDR1 LGHNA and CDR2 YNFKEQ. Trimming cost V 0 bases and J 8 bases; bases outside gene matches: 13. This CDR3 reads CASSQDLRPGTGRGYTF. CDR3 DNA: TGTGCCAGCAGCCAAGATCTGCGCCCGGGGACAGGGCGCGGCTACACCTTC.

V gene TRBV5-1 combines with J gene TRBJ2-1; a possible D gene is TRBD2 (6 bases). V lost 6 bases, J lost 2 bases, and 12 bases lay in between. CDR1 is SGHRS and CDR2 is YFSETQ in the germline V gene. This CDR3 has 14 residues. CDR3 bases: TGCGCCAGCACCACCTCGGGGGCCTACAATGAGCAGTTCTTC. This sequence encodes CASTTSGAYNEQFF.

The chain has TRBV18 and TRBJ2-1; D may be TRBD2 (6 bases). Germline V gene data show CDR1 as KGHSH and CDR2 as LQKENI. The CDR3 is 15 residues long. Trimming pared 3 bases from V and 1 base from J, leaving 10 bases between. The chain's CDR3 is CASSPRDLSYNEQFF. The CDR3 DNA is TGTGCCAGCTCACCCCGGGACTTGTCCTACAATGAGCAGTTCTTC. Filled out from reference TRBV18 and TRBJ2-1, the complete variable domain reads NAGVMQNPRHLVRRRGQEARLRCSPMKGHSHVYWYRQLPEEGLKFMVYLQKENIIDESGMPKERFSAEFPKEGPSILRIQQVVRGDSAAYFCASSPRDLSYNEQFFGPGTRLTVL.

This clone was counted only a few times. V gene TRBV29-1 combines with J gene TRBJ1-1; TRBD1 aligns across 7 bases. V gave up 8 bases and J gave up 5 bases; unmatched junction bases: 14. The germline gives CDR1 SQVTM, CDR2 ANQGSEA. The CDR3 extends over 14 amino acids. The CDR3 DNA follows: TGCAGCCTCGGCCCTGGAGGGGGCATGACTGAAGCTTTCTTT. Translation gives CSLGPGGGMTEAFF. Based on the CDR3 plus reference TRBV29-1 and TRBJ1-1, the full variable domain is SAVISQKPSRDICQRGTSLTIQCQVDSQVTMMFWYRQQPGQSLTLIATANQGSEATYESGFVIDKFPISRPNLTFSTLTVSNMSPEDSSIYLCSLGPGGGMTEAFFGQGTRLTVV.

The chain is built from TRBV7-9 and TRBJ2-1; 8 nucleotides align to TRBD2. The junction had 7 bases not matched to a gene; V was cut back by 5 bases and J by 4 bases. From germline, CDR1 is SEHNR and CDR2 FQNEAQ (reference sequence). There are 15 residues in the CDR3. The CDR3 loop reads CASSLLAGTYNEQFF. CDR3 bases: TGTGCCAGCAGCCTGTTAGCGGGGACGTACAATGAGCAGTTCTTC.

This chain links TRBV4-3 with TRBJ2-3; the D is unclear. The V end was cut by 0 bases, the J end by 3 bases, with 7 bases between. Germline CDR1 LGHNA, CDR2 YSLEER. The CDR3 has 14 residues. As DNA, the CDR3 is TGCGCCAGCAGCCAAGATGGCCAAACAGATACGCAGTATTTT. This sequence encodes CASSQDGQTDTQYF.

Notes on this clone: Other DNA sequences of this sample code for an identical CDR3. The gene calls are TRBV2 and TRBJ2-5; 8 nucleotides agree with TRBD1. Germline CDR1 is SNHLY and CDR2 is FYNNEI. The CDR3 consists of 13 residues. V was clipped by 6 bases and J by 1 base; unmatched bases: 1. The DNA for the CDR3 is TGTGCCAGCAGCGGACAGGGCCAAGAGACCCAGTACTTC. Its protein product is CASSGQGQETQYF.

In this sample, this clone turned up a few times. The chain couples TRBV30 to TRBJ1-1; D remains ambiguous. This CDR3 spans 16 amino acids. V was pared by 0 bases and J by 0 bases, with 14 bases between. Germline values: CDR1 GTSNPN, CDR2 SVGIG (reference sequence). For the CDR3, the DNA is TGTGCCTGGAGTGTACCGGGGTCCATGGTGAACACTGAAGCTTTCTTT. Its protein is CAWSVPGSMVNTEAFF.